The 19 T cell receptor beta chains presented below share a single source sample, sequenced in a study of blood T cells in healthy people across ages. Primed by a sample-barcoded 5' primer and a J-beta primer mix, a second PCR proceeded for about 7 to 12 cycles. TCRdb independently ran MiXCR on the 5' RACE reads; one entry per CDR3 protein. The sample yields about 1.4 million distinct CDR3 sequences, around 55% seen once. Source material: blood. These receptor sequences come from a man aged 18-30 years in good health.

This rearrangement joins TRBV20-1 to TRBJ2-7, with D perhaps matching TRBD2 (5 bases). With 6 bases removed from V and 2 bases from J, the gap between germline ends came to 14 bases. CDR3 length: 13 amino acids. Germline V lookup: CDR1 DFQATT, CDR2 SNEGSKA (reference sequence). The CDR3 region is CSATKGAAYEQYF. CDR3 DNA sequence: TGCAGTGCCACTAAGGGAGCGGCCTACGAGCAGTACTTC.

The chain combines TRBV20-1 with TRBJ2-3; TRBD2 matches 7 bases. The CDR3 loop spans 13 amino acids. Germline loops: CDR1 DFQATT, CDR2 SNEGSKA (reference sequence). Trimming took 5 bases from V and 6 from J; bases not matched to a gene: 8. The CDR3 loop reads CSASGLDQDTQYF. In DNA, the CDR3 is TGCAGTGCTTCCGGACTAGACCAGGATACGCAGTATTTT.

This chain connects TRBV10-3 to TRBJ2-5; possible D gene TRBD2, 5 bases. Trimming shortened V by 10 bases and J by 2 bases, and 11 bases separated the two germline ends. The CDR3 has 12 amino acids. Germline V gene data show CDR1 as ENHRY and CDR2 as SYGVKD. The CDR3 DNA reads TGTGCCACTTCTAGCTGGCAAGAGACCCAGTACTTC. Its translation is CATSSWQETQYF.

The V gene is TRBV4-3, the J gene TRBJ2-2; D unclear. Germline CDR1 reads LGHNA; CDR2 reads YSLEER. Between the trimmed V and J ends, which lost 4 bases and 6 bases, there was a span of 18 bases. There are 16 residues in the CDR3. CDR3 residues: CASSPRSTPRSGELFF. As DNA, the CDR3 is TGCGCCAGCAGCCCAAGGTCGACCCCCCGCTCCGGGGAGCTGTTTTTT.

This chain connects TRBV20-1 to TRBJ2-7; 8 nucleotides line up with TRBD2. The V segment lost 6 bases and the J segment 5 bases; nucleotides outside the gene matches: 15. CDR1 and CDR2 (germline): DFQATT, SNEGSKA (reference sequence). The CDR3 spans 15 residues. The CDR3 DNA reads TGCAGTGCCGTAAGGGGGTCGGGAGGGCCCGACGAGCAGTACTTC. Its protein is CSAVRGSGGPDEQYF.

The chain links TRBV7-9 to TRBJ1-1; D perhaps matches TRBD1 (6 bases). Trimming shortened V by 5 bases and J by 0 bases, and 22 bases separated the two germline ends. The germline V gene encodes CDR1 SEHNR and CDR2 FQNEAQ (reference sequence). There are 18 residues in the CDR3. CDR3 DNA: TGTGCCAGCAGCCCGACATTCGCCTTGGGGGCGATGAACACTGAAGCTTTCTTT. As protein: CASSPTFALGAMNTEAFF.

This clonotype was detected once. At one boundary the junction diverges from the germline segment, which might be a read error. The chain recombines TRBV7-2 with TRBJ1-1; a possible D gene is TRBD1 (6 bases). The CDR3 is 14 residues long. In germline, CDR1 is SGHTA, CDR2 FQGNSA. The CDR3 region is CASSLTDSDTEAFF. As DNA, the CDR3 is TGTGCCAGCAGCTTAACGGACAGTGACACCGAAGCTTTCTTT.

The genes are TRBV6-1 and TRBJ1-4; unclear D gene. CDR1 and CDR2 from the germline V gene are MNHNS and SASEGT. V was clipped by 5 bases and J by 4 bases, with 8 bases between them. This CDR3 has 13 residues. In DNA form, the CDR3 reads TGTGCCAGCAGTACAAGACGTAATGAAAAACTGTTTTTT. It specifies CASSTRRNEKLFF.

The CDR3 loop is CASRAGTGGGYTF. CDR3 nucleotide sequence: TGTGCCAGCAGGGCCGGGACAGGGGGTGGCTACACCTTC. J is TRBJ1-2 and V is TRBV12-3 or TRBV12-4; TRBD1 matches at 11 bases. Losses at the gene ends were 6 bases for V and 7 bases for J; bases not matched to a gene: 4. This CDR3 region has 13 residues.

As concerns this clonotype: The germline gene is not matched at one end of the junction; a read error may be the cause. The chain employs TRBV28 and TRBJ1-1; 7 positions match TRBD1. CDR1 and CDR2 from the germline V gene are MDHEN and SYDVKM. The CDR3 sequence is 16 residues long. The CDR3 nucleotides are TGTGCCAACAGTTTCACTACAGGGGAATTGAACACTGAAGCTTTCTTT. It specifies CANSFTTGELNTEAFF.

The sample holds a few counts of this clonotype. The rearrangement joins TRBV28 to TRBJ1-1; no clear D. This CDR3 has 12 residues. Germline lookup yields CDR1 MDHEN and CDR2 SYDVKM. V lost 6 bases, J lost 1 base, and 6 bases lay in between. The CDR3 nucleotides read TGTGCCAGCAGGGTTAGGAACACTGAAGCTTTCTTT. This encodes CASRVRNTEAFF.

V gene TRBV29-1 combines with J gene TRBJ2-5, with no clear D. Germline V gene lookup returns CDR1 SQVTM and CDR2 ANQGSEA. V lost 0 bases, J lost 5 bases, and 10 bases lay in between. The CDR3 is 13 residues long. The CDR3 DNA is TGCAGCGTTGAAGATTTTGGTTTGGAGACCCAGTACTTC. Protein product: CSVEDFGLETQYF.

This clonotype was observed a few times. V usage is TRBV13 and J usage is TRBJ2-4; 8 bases line up with TRBD1. The CDR3 sequence is 17 residues long. V lost 0 bases and J lost 0; bases outside the gene matches: 4. Germline V CDR1 and CDR2: PRHDT, FYEKMQ (reference sequence). In DNA form, the CDR3 reads TGTGCCAGCAGCTTAGGGCGACAGGGGATAGCCAAAAACATTCAGTACTTC. This gives the protein CASSLGRQGIAKNIQYF.

The chain joins TRBV27 to TRBJ2-3, with D perhaps matching TRBD1 (6 bases). Germline CDR1 is MNHEY and CDR2 is SMNVEV (reference sequence). V lost 5 bases and J lost 1, with 13 bases in between. The CDR3 consists of 15 residues. CDR3 amino acids: CASSPGGQRTDTQYF. CDR3 bases: TGTGCCAGCAGTCCTGGGGGCCAGCGCACAGATACGCAGTATTTT.

The chain recombines TRBV7-2 with TRBJ1-1; D is perhaps TRBD1 (6 bases). The germline V and J ends were trimmed by 4 bases and 0 bases, with 15 bases remaining between them. CDR3 length equals 16 residues. Germline V lookup: CDR1 SGHTA, CDR2 FQGNSA. CDR3 loop: CASSYSGRGMNTEAFF. The CDR3 DNA is TGTGCCAGCAGCTATAGCGGCAGGGGCATGAACACTGAAGCTTTCTTT. The variable domain in full, completed from reference TRBV7-2 and TRBJ1-1, reads GAGVSQSPSNKVTEKGKDVELRCDPISGHTALYWYRQSLGQGLEFLIYFQGNSAPDKSGLPSDRFSAERTGGSVSTLTIQRTQQEDSAVYLCASSYSGRGMNTEAFFGQGTRLTVV.

The chain uses TRBV20-1 and TRBJ1-1; a possible D gene is TRBD1 (6 bases). CDR1 is DFQATT, CDR2 SNEGSKA, per germline (reference sequence). Trimming took off 0 bases at V and 1 base at J, with 12 bases between the two ends. The CDR3 sequence is 15 residues long. The CDR3 nucleotides are TGCAGTGCTAGAGACTACAGGGAACCGAACACTGAAGCTTTCTTT. Residues: CSARDYREPNTEAFF.

V is TRBV4-1 and J is TRBJ1-5; no clear D. This CDR3 has 17 residues. The V end lost 0 bases, the J end lost 0 bases, and 12 bases lay between the germline ends. The germline V gene encodes CDR1 MGHRA and CDR2 YSYEKL. In DNA, the CDR3 is TGCGCCAGCAGCCAAGAGGGCGCGGGAAATAGCAATCAGCCCCAGCATTTT. As protein: CASSQEGAGNSNQPQHF.

This chain joins TRBV3-1 and TRBJ1-2; the D gene is possibly TRBD1 (5 bases). The CDR3 spans 14 residues. The germline gives CDR1 LGHDT, CDR2 YNNKEL (reference sequence). The V end was cut by 0 bases, the J end by 8 bases, with 13 bases between. CDR3 residues: CASSQDFQGTGYTF. Here the CDR3 DNA reads TGTGCCAGCAGCCAAGATTTTCAGGGTACAGGCTACACCTTC.

This rearrangement joins TRBV6-1 to TRBJ1-2; TRBD1 matches 7 bases. The CDR3 has 14 residues. V was pared by 6 bases and J by 8 bases, with 12 bases of the junction left unmatched. CDR1 and CDR2 (germline): MNHNS, SASEGT. CDR3: CASSPGQTTVGYTF. The CDR3 DNA reads TGTGCCAGCAGCCCGGGACAGACTACAGTAGGCTACACCTTC.